Sequencing of this T cell receptor (beta chain) was carried out in a study of identical twins. Study-wide results and caveats: Fewer insertions marked abundant cord blood beta clonotypes; young adult naive trended weakly, memory not at all. Zero-insertion analyses were open to partial confounding by invariant MAIT and iNKT cells.

Concerning this clonotype: Its specificity is unknown.

A universal primer site came from template switching; cDNA carried unique molecular identifiers. TCRdb fed the 5' RACE reads into MiXCR, producing one record per CDR3 protein. The data show 1.5 million to 2 million distinct CDR3 sequences, about 31% seen once. The CDR3 loop spans 15 amino acids. CDR1 is MNHEY, CDR2 SMNVEV, per germline (reference sequence). The V and J ends lost 2 bases and 3 bases, in that order; junction bases with no gene match: 6. The specimen was cord blood. This chain links TRBV27 with TRBJ1-1; 7 nucleotides agree with TRBD1. This TCR was sampled from a newborn girl in good health. The CDR3 sequence: CASSLQGGWDTEAFF. As DNA, the CDR3 is TGTGCCAGCAGTTTACAGGGGGGATGGGACACTGAAGCTTTCTTT.